This passage covers 25 T cell receptor beta chains from one sample sequenced in a study of radiotherapy plus CTLA-4 blockade in lung cancer. Sequencing used immunoSEQ multiplex PCR; TCRdb keeps in-frame clones, though not all of them. The sample includes under 110,000 clones, 85% of them seen just once. The sample consisted of peripheral blood, taken from a patient treated with radiotherapy plus ipilimumab. The receptors derive from a human donor with non-small cell lung cancer that progressed on radiotherapy plus ipilimumab. Some clones in this sample may be carry-over from other donors' samples.

This chain uses TRBV29-1 with TRBJ1-1, with D possibly TRBD1 on 5 matching bases. This CDR3 region has 10 residues. Between the trimmed V and J ends, which lost 4 bases and 7 bases, there was a span of 7 bases. Germline CDR1 SQVTM, CDR2 ANQGSEA. CDR3 nucleotide sequence: TGCAGCGTTGGGGGGAGTGAAGCTTTCTTT. It yields the protein CSVGGSEAFF. Variable domain in full (rest from reference TRBV29-1 and TRBJ1-1): SAVISQKPSRDICQRGTSLTIQCQVDSQVTMMFWYRQQPGQSLTLIATANQGSEATYESGFVIDKFPISRPNLTFSTLTVSNMSPEDSSIYLCSVGGSEAFFGQGTRLTVV.

This clone came up once. This chain uses TRBV18 with TRBJ2-7; maybe TRBD2 (6 bases). Trimming took off 4 bases at V and 0 bases at J, with 13 bases between the two ends. The length of the CDR3 is 15 residues. The germline CDR1 and CDR2 sequences are KGHSH and LQKENI. In DNA form, the CDR3 reads TGTGCCAGCTCACTCCTTGCGGGGTTCTCCTACGAGCAGTACTTC. The encoded protein is CASSLLAGFSYEQYF.

V is TRBV9 and J is TRBJ1-6; D is unclear. V shed 0 bases and J shed 2 bases, with 3 bases lying between them. The CDR3 is 14 amino acids. The V gene's germline CDR1 is SGDLS and CDR2 YYNGEE. CDR3 sequence reads: CASSVATYNSPLHF. In DNA, the CDR3 is TGTGCCAGCAGCGTAGCGACCTATAATTCACCCCTCCACTTT. The full variable domain, in which reference TRBV9 and TRBJ1-6 provide the parts outside the CDR3, is DSGVTQTPKHLITATGQRVTLRCSPRSGDLSVYWYQQSLDQGLQFLIQYYNGEERAKGNILERFSAQQFPDLHSELNLSSLELGDSALYFCASSVATYNSPLHFGNGTRLTVT.

The chain has TRBV7-2 and TRBJ2-5; 11 bases agree with TRBD2. With V trimmed by 3 bases and J by 5 bases, 8 bases remained unmatched. The CDR3 has 16 amino acids. CDR1 SGHTA and CDR2 FQGNSA come from the germline V gene. For the CDR3, the DNA is TGTGCCAGCAGCTTCCCCTATAGCGGGGGGGTCGAGACCCAGTACTTC. Its translation: CASSFPYSGGVETQYF.

The gene calls are TRBV5-6 and TRBJ2-3; unclear D gene. Germline lookup yields CDR1 SGHDT and CDR2 YYEEEE. The CDR3 loop spans 14 amino acids. V shed 4 bases and J shed 2 bases, with 11 bases lying between them. CDR3 sequence: CASSPPVVTDTQYF. In nucleotides, the CDR3 is TGTGCCAGCAGCCCCCCAGTAGTCACAGATACGCAGTATTTT.

The V and J genes are TRBV5-1 and TRBJ1-4; 11 nucleotides align to TRBD1. V lost 2 bases, J lost 7 bases, and 4 bases stayed unmatched. The CDR3 covers 15 residues. Looked up from germline, CDR1 is SGHRS and CDR2 is YFSETQ. CDR3 DNA sequence: TGCGCCAGCAGCTTAAGGACAGGGGGCGGTGAAAAACTGTTTTTT. Translated, it gives CASSLRTGGGEKLFF. Full variable domain (rest looked up from reference TRBV5-1 and TRBJ1-4): KAGVTQTPRYLIKTRGQQVTLSCSPISGHRSVSWYQQTPGQGLQFLFEYFSETQRNKGNFPGRFSGRQFSNSRSEMNVSTLELGDSALYLCASSLRTGGGEKLFFGSGTQLSVL.

In its sample, this clone was seen a few times. V and J are TRBV5-4 and TRBJ2-7, with a tentative D call TRBD2 (6 bases). The CDR3 consists of 13 residues. V dropped 4 bases and J dropped 1 base, with 9 bases sitting between them. CDR1 SGHNT and CDR2 YYREEE come from the germline V gene (reference sequence). The CDR3 loop is CASSPAGSYEQYF. In DNA form, the CDR3 reads TGTGCCAGCAGCCCTGCGGGATCCTACGAGCAGTACTTC.

The chain recombines TRBV6-5 with TRBJ2-5, with D unclear. Trimming removed 4 bases from V and 5 bases from J, with 8 bases in between. The CDR3 totals 12 residues. The germline gives CDR1 MNHEY, CDR2 SVGAGI. The CDR3 DNA reads as TGTGCCAGCAGTTCCAGTTCGGAGACCCAGTACTTC. Encoded protein: CASSSSSETQYF.

The chain combines TRBV9 with TRBJ1-1, with TRBD1 as a possible D gene (5 bases). Trimming cost V 4 bases and J 6 bases, with 13 bases left between them. Germline CDR1 SGDLS, CDR2 YYNGEE. This CDR3 is built from 13 residues. CDR3 in amino acids: CASSPGFGAEAFF. CDR3 in DNA: TGTGCCAGCAGCCCAGGGTTTGGCGCTGAAGCTTTCTTT.

The chain has TRBV2 and TRBJ2-1; the match to TRBD2 covers 8 bases. The CDR3 contains 15 residues. V gave up 1 base and J gave up 3 bases; unmatched junction bases: 2. CDR1 is SNHLY and CDR2 is FYNNEI in the germline V gene. For the CDR3, the DNA is TGTGCCAGCAGTGAAGAACTAGCGGACTACAATGAGCAGTTCTTC. Amino acids: CASSEELADYNEQFF.

This sequence joins TRBV19 and TRBJ1-2; D is perhaps TRBD1 (5 bases). The germline V gene encodes CDR1 LNHDA and CDR2 SQIVND (reference sequence). V was shortened by 11 bases and J by 5 bases, with 18 bases between the two germline ends. This CDR3 region has 13 residues. CDR3 loop: CAAASGPAYGYTF. The CDR3 DNA reads TGTGCCGCAGCCTCGGGGCCGGCTTATGGCTACACCTTC.

The rearrangement uses TRBV7-9 and TRBJ2-3, with 10 bases matching TRBD2. The V gene's germline CDR1 is SEHNR and CDR2 FQNEAQ (reference sequence). The CDR3 is 16 residues long. The ends lost 6 bases at V and 6 bases at J; junction bases unmatched: 12. The CDR3 nucleotides read TGTGCCAGCAGTCAGATGGGTAGCGGGGGGTCCGATACGCAGTATTTT. Its translation is CASSQMGSGGSDTQYF. The variable domain in full, completed from reference TRBV7-9 and TRBJ2-3, reads DTGVSQNPRHKITKRGQNVTFRCDPISEHNRLYWYRQTLGQGPEFLTYFQNEAQLEKSRLLSDRFSAERPKGSFSTLEIQRTEQGDSAMYLCASSQMGSGGSDTQYFGPGTRLTVL.

The chain is built from TRBV5-1 and TRBJ1-2, with D possibly TRBD1 on 6 matching bases. The CDR3 has 15 residues. The V end lost 0 bases, the J end lost 3 bases, and 12 bases lay between the germline ends. Germline values: CDR1 SGHRS, CDR2 YFSETQ. The CDR3 is CASSLVSGGDYGYTF. CDR3 DNA: TGCGCCAGCAGCTTGGTATCCGGGGGCGACTATGGCTACACCTTC.

The chain employs TRBV7-2 and TRBJ2-1, with a weak D call TRBD2 (5 bases). The CDR3 is 12 residues long. Germline V gives CDR1 SGHTA, CDR2 FQGNSA. Deletions cut 5 bases from V and 9 bases from J, with 11 bases between. The DNA for the CDR3 is TGTGCCAGCAGCCTCGGGAAGGTTGAGCAGTTCTTC. Its translation is CASSLGKVEQFF.

CDR3 protein: CASSTPGLAGQPNTGELFF. The CDR3, as DNA: TGTGCCAGCAGCACCCCGGGACTAGCGGGGCAACCGAACACCGGGGAGCTGTTTTTT. The genes are TRBV21-1 and TRBJ2-2; the table assigns TRBD2, which was not confirmed against the DNA. TRBV21-1 constitutes a pseudogene. The CDR3 runs to 19 residues.

The chain carries TRBV21-1 and TRBJ2-7; TRBD1, the table's D call, lacks a check against the DNA. TRBV21-1 corresponds to a pseudogene. The CDR3 has 16 amino acids. The CDR3 reads CASSGTGFTSTYEQYF. The CDR3 region has the DNA TGTGCCAGCAGTGGGACAGGGTTTACCTCCACCTACGAGCAGTACTTC.

The chain couples TRBV28 to TRBJ1-1, with no clear D. The CDR3 contains 12 residues. The germline CDR1 and CDR2 sequences are MDHEN and SYDVKM. The V and J ends lost 3 bases and 10 bases respectively, with 12 bases between them. CDR3: CASSFGEGRAFF. The CDR3 coding sequence is TGTGCCAGCAGTTTTGGGGAGGGAAGAGCTTTCTTT.

V is TRBV7-2 and J is TRBJ1-2; D is perhaps TRBD1 (5 bases). Germline V gene sequence: CDR1 SGHTA, CDR2 FQGNSA. The CDR3 is 14 residues long. V lost 1 base to trimming and J lost 7 bases, with 13 bases between them. DNA for the CDR3: TGTGCCAGCAGCTTAGTCCACAGGATGTCTGGCTACACCTTC. Translating it yields CASSLVHRMSGYTF.

The chain has TRBV5-1 and TRBJ1-2; tentatively, D is TRBD1 (5 bases). From germline, CDR1 is SGHRS and CDR2 YFSETQ. V was shortened by 6 bases and J by 4 bases, with 16 bases between the two germline ends. The CDR3 is 14 amino acids. CDR3 region: CASTQEPQSYGYTF. DNA for the CDR3: TGCGCCAGCACACAGGAGCCCCAATCCTATGGCTACACCTTC.

The chain recombines TRBV7-2 with TRBJ2-7; the match to TRBD1 covers 7 bases. Germline V CDR1 and CDR2: SGHTA, FQGNSA. V lost 4 bases to trimming and J lost 4 bases; unmatched junction nucleotides: 7. The CDR3 contains 14 residues. CDR3 in amino acids: CASSSTGVRYEQYF. The CDR3, as DNA: TGTGCCAGCAGCTCCACAGGGGTCCGATACGAGCAGTACTTC. The full variable domain, with the rest looked up from reference TRBV7-2 and TRBJ2-7, is GAGVSQSPSNKVTEKGKDVELRCDPISGHTALYWYRQSLGQGLEFLIYFQGNSAPDKSGLPSDRFSAERTGGSVSTLTIQRTQQEDSAVYLCASSSTGVRYEQYFGPGTRLTVT.

V is TRBV5-8 and J is TRBJ2-7; D gene ambiguous. V was shortened by 0 bases and J by 0 bases, with 7 bases between the two germline ends. The CDR3 sequence is 14 residues long. Germline CDR1 SGHTS, CDR2 YDEGEE. This CDR3 reads CASSLGWSSYEQYF. CDR3 sequence (DNA): TGTGCCAGCAGCTTGGGGTGGAGCTCCTACGAGCAGTACTTC. The full variable domain, its missing parts supplied by reference TRBV5-8 and TRBJ2-7, is EAGVTQSPTHLIKTRGQQATLRCSPISGHTSVYWYQQALGLGLQFLLWYDEGEERNRGNFPPRFSGRQFPNYSSELNVNALELEDSALYLCASSLGWSSYEQYFGPGTRLTVT.

This clone was picked up a small number of times. The chain uses TRBV9 and TRBJ2-6, with D tentatively TRBD1 (5 bases). CDR3 length equals 16 residues. The ends were cut back, 4 bases at V and 0 bases at J, with 11 bases in the middle. Germline V gene data show CDR1 as SGDLS and CDR2 as YYNGEE. The CDR3 DNA reads as TGTGCCAGCAGCTCAGAGACAGCCTCTGGGGCCAACGTCCTGACTTTC. Its translation is CASSSETASGANVLTF.

The gene calls are TRBV12-2 and TRBJ1-1; the table's D call, TRBD1, was not checked against the DNA. TRBV12-2 is a pseudogene. CDR3 length equals 18 residues. CDR3 loop: CASRSPCPRDRDTTEAFF. CDR3 DNA sequence: TGTGCAAGTCGCTCCCCTTGCCCCCGGGACAGGGATACCACTGAAGCTTTCTTT.

This rearrangement joins TRBV5-6 to TRBJ2-7; tentative D call: TRBD1 (5 bases). V lost 0 bases, J lost 4 bases, and 14 bases lay in between. Germline V lookup: CDR1 SGHDT, CDR2 YYEEEE. The CDR3 runs to 15 residues. The CDR3 sequence: CASSLGGLRDYEQYF. The CDR3 bases are TGTGCCAGCAGCTTGGGGGGTCTCAGGGATTACGAGCAGTACTTC. Full variable domain (remainder filled in from reference TRBV5-6 and TRBJ2-7): DAGVTQSPTHLIKTRGQQVTLRCSPKSGHDTVSWYQQALGQGPQFIFQYYEEEERQRGNFPDRFSGHQFPNYSSELNVNALLLGDSALYLCASSLGGLRDYEQYFGPGTRLTVT.

J is TRBJ2-1 and V is TRBV6-4; TRBD2 matches at 8 bases. Germline trimming cut 6 bases from V and 3 bases from J; bases unmatched to any gene: 10. This CDR3 is 16 amino acids long. CDR1 and CDR2 (germline): MRHNA, SNTAGT. CDR3 loop: CASSVRAGVIYNEQFF. The DNA of the CDR3 is TGTGCCAGCAGCGTTCGAGCGGGGGTGATCTACAATGAGCAGTTCTTC.